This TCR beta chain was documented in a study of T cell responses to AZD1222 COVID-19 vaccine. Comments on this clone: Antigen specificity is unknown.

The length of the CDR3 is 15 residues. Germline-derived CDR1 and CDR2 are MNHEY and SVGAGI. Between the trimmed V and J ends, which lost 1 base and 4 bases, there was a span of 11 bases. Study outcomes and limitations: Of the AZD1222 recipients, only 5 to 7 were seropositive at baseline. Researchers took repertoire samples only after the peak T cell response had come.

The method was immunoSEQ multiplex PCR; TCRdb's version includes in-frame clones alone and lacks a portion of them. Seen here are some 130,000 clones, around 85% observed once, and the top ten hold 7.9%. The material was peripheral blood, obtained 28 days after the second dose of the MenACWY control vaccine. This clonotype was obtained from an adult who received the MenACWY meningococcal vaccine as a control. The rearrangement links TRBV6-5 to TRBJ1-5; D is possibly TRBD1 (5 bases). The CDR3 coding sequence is TGTGCCAGCAGTTACTACCCGGGGGTAAATCAGCCCCAGCATTTT. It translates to CASSYYPGVNQPQHF.